This entry lists 31 T cell receptor beta chains sequenced from one sample in a study of cytomegalovirus exposure and HLA in healthy donors. 13 Jbeta primers and 60 Vbeta primers were used for the PCR. Generated by immunoSEQ multiplex PCR, the TCRdb table keeps only in-frame clones and is missing some. The sample gives 100,000 to 150,000 clones, roughly 81% of which show up once; 0.9% to 1.2% is in the top ten. Sample: PBMCs. The source of these receptors is a woman aged 30 to 39 in good health and CMV-seronegative.

The chain links TRBV11-3 to TRBJ2-7; possibly TRBD2 for D (6 bases). The germline V and J ends were trimmed by 0 bases and 3 bases, with 12 bases remaining between them. The CDR3 has 15 amino acids. Germline V gives CDR1 SGHNT, CDR2 YENEEA. The DNA of the CDR3 is TGTGCCAGCAGCTTAGATTTCCGGGACTTCTACGAGCAGTACTTC. This translates into CASSLDFRDFYEQYF. The variable domain in full, completed from reference TRBV11-3 and TRBJ2-7, reads EAGVVQSPRYKIIEKKQPVAFWCNPISGHNTLYWYLQNLGQGPELLIRYENEEAVDDSQLPKDRFSAERLKGVDSTLKIQPAELGDSAVYLCASSLDFRDFYEQYFGPGTRLTVT.

The genes are TRBV6-1 and TRBJ1-5; 10 nucleotides match TRBD1. This CDR3 comprises 15 residues. The V gene end was trimmed by 5 bases and the J gene end by 6 bases; junction bases not matched to a gene: 7. Per the germline V gene, CDR1 is MNHNS and CDR2 is SASEGT. DNA for the CDR3: TGTGCCAGCAGTCAAGGGACAGGGGCACTTCAGCCCCAGCATTTT. Residues: CASSQGTGALQPQHF.

The V gene is TRBV15, the J gene TRBJ1-1; D remains ambiguous. The CDR3 consists of 16 residues. CDR1 LNHNV and CDR2 YYDKDF come from the germline V gene (reference sequence). Trimming cost V 1 base and J 3 bases, with 15 bases left between them. In DNA form, the CDR3 reads TGTGCCACCAGCAGAGGATATCGGGAGGTGGACACTGAAGCTTTCTTT. Translating it yields CATSRGYREVDTEAFF. The full variable domain, rest sourced from reference TRBV15 and TRBJ1-1, is DAMVIQNPRYQVTQFGKPVTLSCSQTLNHNVMYWYQQKSSQAPKLLFHYYDKDFNNEADTPDNFQSRRPNTSFCFLDIRSPGLGDTAMYLCATSRGYREVDTEAFFGQGTRLTVV.

The chain has TRBV30 and TRBJ2-1; D call uncertain. The CDR3 contains 15 residues. V gave up 2 bases and J gave up 5 bases, with 16 bases separating them. Per the germline V gene, CDR1 is GTSNPN and CDR2 is SVGIG (reference sequence). The DNA for the CDR3 is TGTGCCTGGAGTCCGAATCGCCCGGTCGACAATGAGCAGTTCTTC. It codes for CAWSPNRPVDNEQFF.

The chain links TRBV4-1 to TRBJ1-1; D remains unclear. Trimming pared 1 base from V and 2 bases from J, leaving 5 bases between. CDR3 length: 13 amino acids. Germline CDR1 reads MGHRA; CDR2 reads YSYEKL. CDR3 sequence (DNA): TGCGCCAGCAGCCAAGGCGTCAACACTGAAGCTTTCTTT. Protein product: CASSQGVNTEAFF.

A single count supports this clone. V gene TRBV30 combines with J gene TRBJ1-1; 7 positions agree with TRBD1. The CDR3 is made up of 13 amino acids. V gave up 4 bases and J gave up 5 bases; unmatched junction bases: 7. Germline values: CDR1 GTSNPN, CDR2 SVGIG (reference sequence). DNA of the CDR3: TGTGCCTGGAACGCGGGACAGAGGACTGAAGCTTTCTTT. It yields the protein CAWNAGQRTEAFF.

The chain employs TRBV30 and TRBJ1-5; D might be TRBD1 (6 bases). Trimming pared 0 bases from V and 11 bases from J, leaving 11 bases between. The CDR3 loop spans 12 amino acids. Germline-derived CDR1 and CDR2 are GTSNPN and SVGIG (reference sequence). CDR3 amino acids: CAWSVDRRTQHF. CDR3 DNA: TGTGCCTGGAGTGTAGACAGGAGGACCCAGCATTTT.

V usage is TRBV6-1 and J usage is TRBJ1-1, with 9 bases that match TRBD1. CDR3 size: 15 residues. Germline trimming cut 4 bases from V and 5 bases from J; bases unmatched to any gene: 8. Germline CDR1 and CDR2: MNHNS and SASEGT. CDR3 protein: CASSAITGGKTEAFF. The DNA of the CDR3 is TGTGCCAGCAGTGCTATAACAGGGGGCAAAACTGAAGCTTTCTTT.

Notes on this clone: One junction end disagrees with the germline gene, perhaps due to a read error. The chain links TRBV7-9 to TRBJ2-2; D may be TRBD1 (6 bases). This CDR3 has 16 residues. The germline CDR1 and CDR2 sequences are SEHNR and FQNEAQ (reference sequence). The CDR3 DNA follows: TGTGCCAGCAGCTCTGTAGGGGGACCGAACGCCGGGGAGCTGTTTTTT. Translated: CASSSVGGPNAGELFF.

The genes are TRBV7-9 and TRBJ1-2; maybe TRBD1 (5 bases). This CDR3 has 11 amino acids. The germline V gene has CDR1 SEHNR and CDR2 FQNEAQ (reference sequence). The CDR3 DNA is TGTGCGACCGACAGTGGCCGGGGCTACACCTTC. Translated, it gives CATDSGRGYTF.

V usage is TRBV30 and J usage is TRBJ1-6, with D possibly being TRBD1 (6 bases). V lost 2 bases, J lost 11 bases, and 19 bases lay in between. CDR1 GTSNPN and CDR2 SVGIG come from the germline V gene (reference sequence). The CDR3 loop spans 15 amino acids. CDR3 loop: CAWSPLNLRTAPLHF. CDR3 bases: TGTGCCTGGAGTCCATTAAACCTACGGACAGCACCCCTCCACTTT. Full variable domain (missing parts from reference TRBV30 and TRBJ1-6): SQTIHQWPATLVQPVGSPLSLECTVEGTSNPNLYWYRQAAGRGLQLLFYSVGIGQISSEVPQNLSASRPQDRQFILSSKKLLLSDSGFYLCAWSPLNLRTAPLHFGNGTRLTVT.

The chain links TRBV12-2 to TRBJ2-3; the table gives TRBD2 as D, unverified against the DNA. TRBV12-2 has pseudogene status. This CDR3 is 18 amino acids long. The chain's CDR3 is CASRDGTGTSGCTDTQYF. The CDR3 coding sequence is TGTGCAAGTCGCGATGGAACCGGGACTAGCGGATGCACAGATACGCAGTATTTT.

V is TRBV4-2 and J is TRBJ1-2; 8 bases are a match to TRBD1. This CDR3 is built from 13 residues. Germline assignment: CDR1 LGHNA and CDR2 YNFKEQ. V gave up 5 bases and J gave up 7 bases; unmatched junction bases: 6. In nucleotides, the CDR3 is TGTGCCAGCAGCTCAGGGGGCGAAATTGGCTACACCTTC. Translation: CASSSGGEIGYTF.

The V gene is TRBV6-5, the J gene TRBJ1-2, with 7 bases matching TRBD1. Per the germline V gene, CDR1 is MNHEY and CDR2 is SVGAGI. V shed 5 bases and J 0 bases; nucleotides not matched to a gene: 6. This CDR3 has 15 residues. Here the CDR3 DNA reads TGTGCCAGCAGTGTCTGGGACAGACCTAACTATGGCTACACCTTC. Amino acids: CASSVWDRPNYGYTF.

The chain joins TRBV9 to TRBJ2-5; 8 positions agree with TRBD2. The CDR3 length is 16 residues. The V gene's germline CDR1 is SGDLS and CDR2 YYNGEE. Germline trimming cut 4 bases from V and 7 bases from J; bases unmatched to any gene: 15. The CDR3 coding sequence is TGTGCCAGCAGCACCCCTCGGTCGGGAGGGGAAGGGACCCAGTACTTC. It encodes CASSTPRSGGEGTQYF.

V gene TRBV19 combines with J gene TRBJ1-5; 11 bases are a match to TRBD1. The V gene's germline CDR1 is LNHDA and CDR2 SQIVND (reference sequence). This CDR3 spans 18 amino acids. The ends lost 3 bases at V and 2 bases at J; junction bases unmatched: 9. CDR3 in DNA: TGTGCCAGTAGTATGTTCTTGGACAGGGGGCCCGGCAATCAGCCCCAGCATTTT. Its protein is CASSMFLDRGPGNQPQHF. The full variable domain, in which reference TRBV19 and TRBJ1-5 provide the parts outside the CDR3, is DGGITQSPKYLFRKEGQNVTLSCEQNLNHDAMYWYRQDPGQGLRLIYYSQIVNDFQKGDIAEGYSVSREKKESFPLTVTSAQKNPTAFYLCASSMFLDRGPGNQPQHFGDGTRLSIL.

This chain connects TRBV5-4 to TRBJ2-2; 7 positions match TRBD1. After removal of 4 bases from V and 1 base from J, the junction contained 13 bases not matched to a gene. The germline gives CDR1 SGHNT, CDR2 YYREEE (reference sequence). The CDR3 totals 18 residues. CDR3 nucleotide sequence: TGTGCCAGCAGCGGGCAGGGACAGCCCACGGGGAACACCGGGGAGCTGTTTTTT. It is translated as CASSGQGQPTGNTGELFF.

The rearrangement links TRBV9 to TRBJ1-1; TRBD1 agrees at 8 bases. Germline trimming cut 0 bases from V and 0 bases from J; bases unmatched to any gene: 7. Per germline, CDR1 SGDLS and CDR2 YYNGEE. This CDR3 has 17 amino acids. CDR3 loop: CASSVVSSDRVNTEAFF. The CDR3 coding sequence is TGTGCCAGCAGCGTAGTGTCTTCGGACAGGGTGAACACTGAAGCTTTCTTT.

The genes are TRBV7-2 and TRBJ1-5; D gene uncertain. This CDR3 has 16 amino acids. CDR1 is SGHTA, CDR2 FQGNSA, per germline. Trimming pared 5 bases from V and 0 bases from J, leaving 14 bases between. CDR3 amino acids: CASSPTRSFSNQPQHF. The DNA of the CDR3 is TGTGCCAGCAGCCCCACCCGGTCCTTTAGCAATCAGCCCCAGCATTTT.

The gene calls are TRBV7-9 and TRBJ1-2; D not certain. The CDR3 has 15 residues. Germline CDR1 reads SEHNR; CDR2 reads FQNEAQ (reference sequence). The V and J ends lost 1 base and 2 bases respectively, with 11 bases between them. The CDR3 region is CASSLEGEGNYGYTF. The CDR3 DNA is TGTGCCAGCAGCTTAGAAGGTGAGGGAAACTATGGCTACACCTTC.

As to this clone: Germline and junction disagree at one end, which may indicate a read error. Additional DNA sequences in this sample encode the identical CDR3. The rearrangement links TRBV6-1 to TRBJ1-2; TRBD1 matches at 9 bases. Germline V gene sequence: CDR1 MNHNS, CDR2 SASEGT. The CDR3 consists of 15 residues. DNA of the CDR3: TGTGCCAGCAGTGACGGGACAGGGCCAAACTATGGCTACACCTTT. Protein: CASSDGTGPNYGYTF.

The chain recombines TRBV6-5 with TRBJ1-2; the match to TRBD1 covers 7 bases. The CDR3 has 15 amino acids. V lost 5 bases and J lost 1; bases outside the gene matches: 7. The V gene's germline CDR1 is MNHEY and CDR2 SVGAGI. CDR3 bases: TGTGCCAGCAGTCCCCGGGACAGAGATAACTATGGCTACACCTTC. Its translation is CASSPRDRDNYGYTF.

The V call is TRBV7-9, the J call TRBJ1-2, with D uncertain. CDR3 length: 12 amino acids. Germline CDR1 reads SEHNR; CDR2 reads FQNEAQ (reference sequence). Trimming removed 5 bases at V and 4 bases at J, with 8 bases between. CDR3 sequence: CASSLDGYGYTF. The CDR3 nucleotides are TGTGCCAGCAGCCTAGACGGCTATGGCTACACCTTC.

The V and J genes are TRBV27 and TRBJ1-1, with 7 bases fitting TRBD1. Germline assignment: CDR1 MNHEY and CDR2 SMNVEV (reference sequence). This CDR3 is built from 14 residues. The J segment lost 5 bases and the V segment lost 5 bases, leaving 8 bases of the junction unmatched. CDR3 sequence: CASSMSRGRTEAFF. The CDR3 DNA reads TGTGCCAGCAGTATGAGCAGGGGGAGAACTGAAGCTTTCTTT.

J is TRBJ2-5 and V is TRBV6-6; 9 nucleotides align to TRBD1. CDR1 and CDR2 (germline): MNHNY, SVGAGI (reference sequence). The CDR3 is 14 amino acids. V shed 7 bases, J shed 4 bases, and the junction held 7 bases outside the gene matches. CDR3 amino acids: CASTGTGRGETQYF. The CDR3 region has the DNA TGTGCCAGCACGGGGACAGGGAGGGGAGAGACCCAGTACTTC.

This sequence joins TRBV7-6 and TRBJ2-2; the D gene is possibly TRBD1 (6 bases). The V gene lost 5 bases and the J gene lost 4 bases, with 14 bases spanning the gap. This CDR3 has 15 residues. Germline CDR1 SGHVS, CDR2 FNYEAQ. CDR3 nucleotide sequence: TGTGCCAGCAGCCGACAGGAGTCCCCCACCGGGGAGCTGTTTTTT. This translates into CASSRQESPTGELFF.

This clone was picked up one time. This chain connects TRBV19 to TRBJ1-2; 9 positions agree with TRBD1. Per the germline V gene, CDR1 is LNHDA and CDR2 is SQIVND (reference sequence). V was clipped by 1 base and J by 1 base; unmatched bases: 4. The CDR3 is 16 amino acids. As DNA, the CDR3 is TGTGCCAGTAGTATAGTGGGGACAGGGAATAACTATGGCTACACCTTC. This encodes CASSIVGTGNNYGYTF. Drawing the rest from reference TRBV19 and TRBJ1-2, the complete variable domain is DGGITQSPKYLFRKEGQNVTLSCEQNLNHDAMYWYRQDPGQGLRLIYYSQIVNDFQKGDIAEGYSVSREKKESFPLTVTSAQKNPTAFYLCASSIVGTGNNYGYTFGSGTRLTVV.

V and J are TRBV5-6 and TRBJ1-1; no clear D. The germline gives CDR1 SGHDT, CDR2 YYEEEE. Trimming took off 4 bases at V and 1 base at J, with 26 bases between the two ends. CDR3 size: 19 residues. CDR3 sequence: CASSQGRELLFSGNTEAFF. The CDR3 nucleotides read TGTGCCAGCAGCCAAGGCCGGGAGCTTCTATTTTCCGGGAACACTGAAGCTTTCTTT.

V gene TRBV5-1 combines with J gene TRBJ2-7, with TRBD1 as a possible D gene (6 bases). Trimming cost V 0 bases and J 4 bases, with 8 bases left between them. CDR3 length: 13 residues. Per the germline V gene, CDR1 is SGHRS and CDR2 is YFSETQ. CDR3 region: CASSLVQGYEQYF. The CDR3 DNA reads TGCGCCAGCAGCTTGGTCCAGGGGTACGAGCAGTACTTC.

This clone has only a few counts. J is TRBJ2-2 and V is TRBV7-2; TRBD2 is a possible D gene (6 bases). The CDR3 is 16 residues long. The V end lost 6 bases, the J end lost 5 bases, and 19 bases lay between the germline ends. The germline CDR1 and CDR2 sequences are SGHTA and FQGNSA. The CDR3 nucleotides are TGTGCCAGCAGTTCTGGCGGGACCCAAGTAACCGGGGAGCTGTTTTTT. Protein product: CASSSGGTQVTGELFF.

The chain employs TRBV19 and TRBJ2-1, with D possibly matching TRBD2 (5 bases). Between the trimmed V and J ends, which lost 1 base and 6 bases, there was a span of 10 bases. CDR1 LNHDA and CDR2 SQIVND come from the germline V gene (reference sequence). The CDR3 covers 14 residues. This CDR3 reads CASSIGADLNEQFF. CDR3 coding DNA: TGTGCCAGTAGTATAGGAGCGGACCTCAATGAGCAGTTCTTC.